These 2 T cell receptor beta chains were all obtained from the same sample, sequenced in a study of T cells in Graves' hyperthyroidism and ophthalmopathy. The investigators amplified TCR beta CDR3 regions from RNA transcripts. RT-PCR in the first round (using the HTBI primer set) targeted the TCR CDR3. TCRdb redid the calling of the multiplex PCR reads with MiXCR, one entry per CDR3 protein. The table shows some 180,000 distinct CDR3 sequences, with over 15% occurring only once. Sequencing was carried out using blood. These receptors were collected from a woman in her 50s with Graves' hyperthyroidism.

This clonotype has a handful of counts. The V call is TRBV7-2, the J call TRBJ2-3, with TRBD1 matching over 8 bases. The V gene's germline CDR1 is SGHTA and CDR2 FQGNSA. The CDR3 has 15 amino acids. V was pared by 5 bases and J by 5 bases, with 9 bases of the junction left unmatched. CDR3 DNA: TGTGCCAGCAGCCGCCAGGGGGCTGGGGGAGATACGCAGTATTTT. Its translation: CASSRQGAGGDTQYF.

The rearrangement uses TRBV7-9 and TRBJ2-3, with D perhaps assigned TRBD1 or TRBD2 (5 bases each). Germline V CDR1 and CDR2: SEHNR, FQNEAQ (reference sequence). The CDR3 totals 15 residues. The V gene lost 1 base and the J gene lost 6 bases, with 14 bases spanning the gap. This CDR3 is CASSLEQVRRDTQYF. Written as DNA, the CDR3 is TGTGCCAGCAGCTTAGAACAGGTCAGGAGGGATACGCAGTATTTT. Complete variable domain (other parts from reference TRBV7-9 and TRBJ2-3): DTGVSQNPRHKITKRGQNVTFRCDPISEHNRLYWYRQTLGQGPEFLTYFQNEAQLEKSRLLSDRFSAERPKGSFSTLEIQRTEQGDSAMYLCASSLEQVRRDTQYFGPGTRLTVL.